These 15 T cell receptor beta chains share one sample of origin, sequenced in a study of blood T cell repertoires in COVID-19. Only in-frame clones appear in the TCRdb table, and some are missing; sequencing was by immunoSEQ multiplex PCR. The sample contains approximately 37,000 clones, approximately 89% of which appear only once. Sequencing was carried out using peripheral blood. The receptors stem from a man aged 55-75 years with active or convalescent COVID-19.

This chain links TRBV5-4 with TRBJ2-3; 8 bases are a match to TRBD2. This CDR3 region has 20 residues. Germline values: CDR1 SGHNT, CDR2 YYREEE (reference sequence). V shed 3 bases, J shed 3 bases, and the junction held 21 bases outside the gene matches. CDR3 protein: CASSSLSQVAGPIHTDTQYF. CDR3 bases: TGTGCCAGCAGCTCACTCTCCCAGGTAGCGGGACCAATTCATACAGATACGCAGTATTTT.

J is TRBJ1-1 and V is TRBV5-6; D call uncertain. The V and J ends lost 1 base and 5 bases respectively, with 12 bases between them. The CDR3 loop spans 14 amino acids. CDR1 and CDR2 from the germline V gene are SGHDT and YYEEEE. The CDR3 DNA reads TGTGCCAGCAGCTTGTATTTCGTGTATACTGAAGCTTTCTTT. Protein: CASSLYFVYTEAFF. Drawing the rest from reference TRBV5-6 and TRBJ1-1, the complete variable domain is DAGVTQSPTHLIKTRGQQVTLRCSPKSGHDTVSWYQQALGQGPQFIFQYYEEEERQRGNFPDRFSGHQFPNYSSELNVNALLLGDSALYLCASSLYFVYTEAFFGQGTRLTVV.

This chain links TRBV5-1 with TRBJ2-2; 10 bases agree with TRBD1. The CDR3 sequence is 16 residues long. Looked up from germline, CDR1 is SGHRS and CDR2 is YFSETQ. J gave up 4 bases and V 4 bases, and 7 bases lay outside the gene matches. Here the CDR3 reads CASSIERTGGTGELFF. The CDR3 DNA follows: TGCGCCAGCAGCATTGAACGGACAGGGGGCACCGGGGAGCTGTTTTTT. Full variable domain (rest looked up from reference TRBV5-1 and TRBJ2-2): KAGVTQTPRYLIKTRGQQVTLSCSPISGHRSVSWYQQTPGQGLQFLFEYFSETQRNKGNFPGRFSGRQFSNSRSEMNVSTLELGDSALYLCASSIERTGGTGELFFGEGSRLTVL.

This clone was counted once. At one end, the junction sequence differs from germline, possibly due to a read error. The chain couples TRBV5-1 to TRBJ2-1, with D tentatively TRBD2 (6 bases). Germline V gene data show CDR1 as SGHRS and CDR2 as YFSETQ. The CDR3 has 14 residues. CDR3 DNA sequence: TGCGCCAGCACCACCGGGGGTTCCTACAGTGAGCAGTTCTTC. It translates to CASTTGGSYSEQFF.

V usage is TRBV7-9 and J usage is TRBJ2-2; perhaps TRBD1 as D (5 bases). The ends were cut back, 2 bases at V and 2 bases at J, with 15 bases in the middle. Germline assignment: CDR1 SEHNR and CDR2 FQNEAQ (reference sequence). This CDR3 is built from 17 residues. DNA for the CDR3: TGTGCCAGCAGCTTAAGTTTAGTGACAGACAACACCGGGGAGCTGTTTTTT. Translated, it gives CASSLSLVTDNTGELFF.

This chain uses TRBV6-2 or TRBV6-3 with TRBJ2-1; no definite D call. CDR3 length equals 15 residues. Trimming cost V 2 bases and J 3 bases, with 11 bases left between them. Germline assignment: CDR1 MNHEY and CDR2 SVGEGT. CDR3 sequence (DNA): TGTGCCAGCAGTTACCTCTCCCCTCGCTACAATGAGCAGTTCTTC. Protein: CASSYLSPRYNEQFF.

This sequence joins TRBV5-4 and TRBJ2-1, with 7 bases matching TRBD2. Germline CDR1 SGHNT, CDR2 YYREEE (reference sequence). CDR3 length: 14 residues. Trimming removed 0 bases from V and 4 bases from J; junction bases left unmatched: 1. The CDR3 bases are TGTGCCAGCAGCTTGGGCGGGAGTTACAATGAGCAGTTCTTC. Encoded protein: CASSLGGSYNEQFF.

The gene calls are TRBV4-1 and TRBJ1-4, with 7 bases lining up with TRBD1. CDR3 size: 15 residues. V dropped 4 bases and J dropped 7; count of bases not matched to a gene: 9. CDR1 MGHRA and CDR2 YSYEKL come from the germline V gene. The CDR3: CASSPRTGQGEKLFF. The CDR3 region has the DNA TGCGCCAGCAGCCCCCGGACAGGCCAGGGTGAAAAACTGTTTTTT.

This sequence joins TRBV4-3 and TRBJ1-3; 7 nucleotides match TRBD1. The junction had 11 bases not matched to a gene; V was cut back by 3 bases and J by 0 bases. Germline CDR1 LGHNA, CDR2 YSLEER. The CDR3 extends over 18 amino acids. CDR3 residues: CASSQLRDSSFSGNTIYF. Here the CDR3 DNA reads TGCGCCAGCAGCCAGCTCAGGGACAGTTCCTTCTCTGGAAACACCATATATTTT.

CDR3 coding DNA: TGTGCCACCAGTGACCCCCGGGGGACAGATACGCAGTATTTT. Translation: CATSDPRGTDTQYF. The rearrangement uses TRBV24-1 and TRBJ2-3, with D perhaps TRBD2 (6 bases). The CDR3 length is 14 residues. Trimming pared 4 bases from V and 3 bases from J, leaving 10 bases between. Germline V gene lookup returns CDR1 KGHDR and CDR2 SFDVKD.

The rearrangement uses TRBV6-5 and TRBJ2-2, with 7 bases matching TRBD1. Per the germline V gene, CDR1 is MNHEY and CDR2 is SVGAGI. The CDR3 is made up of 15 amino acids. Trimming removed 7 bases from V and 5 bases from J; junction bases left unmatched: 10. The chain's CDR3 is CASKTQGVATGELFF. CDR3 nucleotides: TGTGCCAGCAAAACGCAGGGGGTTGCGACCGGGGAGCTGTTTTTT.

V usage is TRBV7-2 and J usage is TRBJ2-1; 9 bases line up with TRBD1. The CDR3 totals 15 residues. The J segment lost 7 bases and the V segment lost 1 base, leaving 5 bases of the junction unmatched. Looked up from germline, CDR1 is SGHTA and CDR2 is FQGNSA. The CDR3 loop is CASSLGTGVGNEQFF. CDR3 sequence (DNA): TGTGCCAGCAGCTTAGGGACAGGGGTGGGGAATGAGCAGTTCTTC.

The V and J genes are TRBV6-5 and TRBJ1-1; TRBD1 is a possible D gene (5 bases). Germline V CDR1 and CDR2: MNHEY, SVGAGI. The CDR3 has 15 residues. V gave up 2 bases and J gave up 4 bases, with 14 bases separating them. In nucleotides, the CDR3 is TGTGCCAGCAGTTACGGTGGTGGGGCGGTCACTGAAGCTTTCTTT. It codes for CASSYGGGAVTEAFF.

The rearrangement joins TRBV2 to TRBJ2-7; 14 bases match TRBD2. Germline CDR1 SNHLY, CDR2 FYNNEI. The J segment lost 13 bases and the V segment lost 4 bases, leaving 12 bases of the junction unmatched. There are 15 residues in the CDR3. In DNA form, the CDR3 reads TGTGCCAGCAGTGGAGAGAGGACTAGCGGGGGGTTGGGTTACGTC. It translates to CASSGERTSGGLGYV.

J is TRBJ2-5 and V is TRBV3-1 (or the pseudogene TRBV3-2); TRBD2 matches 9 bases. The junction had 12 bases not matched to a gene; V was cut back by 1 base and J by 9 bases. CDR3 length equals 16 residues. Germline CDR1 and CDR2: LGHDT and YNNKEL (reference sequence). The CDR3 protein is CASSQGQISSGAAQYF. The CDR3 DNA follows: TGTGCCAGCAGCCAAGGCCAAATATCTAGCGGGGCGGCCCAGTACTTC.